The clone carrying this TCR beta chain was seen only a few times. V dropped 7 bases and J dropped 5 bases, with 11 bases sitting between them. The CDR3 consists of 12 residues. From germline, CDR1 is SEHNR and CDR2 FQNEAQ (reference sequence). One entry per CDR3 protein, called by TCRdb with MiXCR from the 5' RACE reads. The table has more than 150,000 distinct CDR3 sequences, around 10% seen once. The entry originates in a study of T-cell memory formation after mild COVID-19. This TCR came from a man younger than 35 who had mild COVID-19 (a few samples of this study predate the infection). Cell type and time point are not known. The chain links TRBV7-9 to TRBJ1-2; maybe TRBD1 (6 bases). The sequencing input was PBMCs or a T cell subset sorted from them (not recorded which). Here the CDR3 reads CASTTGGYGYTF. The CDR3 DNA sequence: TGTGCCAGCACGACAGGCGGGTATGGCTACACCTTC. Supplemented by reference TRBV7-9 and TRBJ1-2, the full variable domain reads DTGVSQNPRHKITKRGQNVTFRCDPISEHNRLYWYRQTLGQGPEFLTYFQNEAQLEKSRLLSDRFSAERPKGSFSTLEIQRTEQGDSAMYLCASTTGGYGYTFGSGTRLTVV.